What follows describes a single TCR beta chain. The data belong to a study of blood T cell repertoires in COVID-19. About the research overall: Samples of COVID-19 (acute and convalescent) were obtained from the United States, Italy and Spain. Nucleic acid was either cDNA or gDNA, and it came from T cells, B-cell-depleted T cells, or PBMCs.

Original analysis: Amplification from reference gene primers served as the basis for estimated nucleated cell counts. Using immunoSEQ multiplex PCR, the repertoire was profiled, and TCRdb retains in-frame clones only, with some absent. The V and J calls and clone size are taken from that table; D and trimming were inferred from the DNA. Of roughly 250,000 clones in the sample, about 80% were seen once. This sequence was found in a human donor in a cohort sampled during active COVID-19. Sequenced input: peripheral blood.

The CDR3 nucleotides read TGTGCCAGCAGCTTAGAGGGACTAGCTAGCACAGATACGCAGTATTTT. Its protein product is CASSLEGLASTDTQYF. The rearrangement joins TRBV5-4 to TRBJ2-3, with 9 nucleotides matching TRBD2. The CDR3 is 16 residues long. Germline-derived CDR1 and CDR2 are SGHNT and YYREEE (reference sequence). The J segment lost 0 bases and the V segment lost 2 bases, leaving 4 bases of the junction unmatched.